This T cell receptor beta chain was retrieved from a study of cytomegalovirus exposure and HLA in healthy donors. PCR involved 60 Vbeta and 13 Jbeta primers. Here immunoSEQ multiplex PCR was the method, and the copy in TCRdb shows in-frame clones only, minus some. The data show 150,000 or so clones, 65% to 85% seen once. V dropped 2 bases and J dropped 2 bases, with 7 bases sitting between them. This CDR3 is built from 14 residues. Germline V gives CDR1 SGHTA, CDR2 FQGNSA. The V call is TRBV7-2, the J call TRBJ2-1; no firm D call. The source of this sequence is a woman aged 45-65 years in good health and CMV-seropositive. Sequenced material: PBMCs. Here the CDR3 reads CASSLMAAYNEQFF. The CDR3 nucleotides are TGTGCCAGCAGCTTAATGGCGGCCTACAATGAGCAGTTCTTC.